This is a list of T cell receptor beta chains from one sample in a study of blood T cell repertoires in COVID-19. The method was immunoSEQ multiplex PCR; TCRdb's version includes in-frame clones alone and lacks a portion of them. Here the sample spans more than 300,000 clones, approximately 88% being singletons. Sequences were obtained from peripheral blood. All receptors derive from a man between 18 and 29 years old who had recovered from COVID-19. Both conserved end residues are part of each CDR3. The D gene is left open where the match is weak. The size of a clone is reported for some rows only, either as once, few or many, or as a class for expanded clones.

D gene	V gene	clone size	J gene	CDR3 protein	CDR3 DNA
NA	TRBV12-2	once	TRBJ2-5	CASRPQCETQYF	TGTGCAAGTCGCCCCCAGTGCGAGACCCAGTACTTC
TRBD1	TRBV6-5	NA	TRBJ1-2	CASSLRDRWGGYTF	TGTGCCAGCAGCCTCCGGGACAGGTGGGGGGGCTACACCTTC
NA	TRBV3-1/TRBV3-2	NA	TRBJ1-6	CASRQGAYNSPLHF	TGTGCCAGCAGACAGGGCGCCTATAATTCACCCCTCCACTTT
NA	TRBV5-4	NA	TRBJ2-7	CASSPTGGPRHEQYF	TGTGCCAGCAGCCCCACCGGGGGGCCTAGACACGAGCAGTACTTC
NA	TRBV19	NA	TRBJ2-1	CASSIFSSYNEQFF	TGTGCCAGCTCAATTTTTAGCTCCTACAATGAGCAGTTCTTC
NA	TRBV19	few	TRBJ1-5	CASTLGGQPQHF	TGTGCCAGTACCCTGGGGGGTCAGCCCCAGCATTTT
TRBD2	TRBV7-2	NA	TRBJ2-3	CASSFRTSLGTDTQYF	TGTGCCAGCAGCTTCAGGACTAGCTTGGGTACAGATACGCAGTATTTT
TRBD1	TRBV4-3	NA	TRBJ1-2	CASRHQGANYGYTF	TGCGCCAGCAGGCACCAGGGGGCTAACTATGGCTACACCTTC
TRBD2	TRBV3-1/TRBV3-2	NA	TRBJ2-7	CASSPGGGEQYF	TGTGCCAGCAGCCCGGGGGGGGGCGAGCAGTACTTC
TRBD1	TRBV5-4	NA	TRBJ1-3	CASSFGGGASGNTIYF	TGTGCCAGCAGCTTCGGAGGGGGCGCGTCTGGAAACACCATATATTTT
TRBD2	TRBV19	NA	TRBJ2-3	CASSIPSGRAKGSTDTQYF	TGTGCCAGTAGTATTCCCAGCGGGAGGGCCAAAGGATCCACAGATACGCAGTATTTT
TRBD2	TRBV6-1	NA	TRBJ2-3	CASSEGTSGRAADTQYF	TGTGCCAGCAGTGAAGGGACTAGCGGGAGGGCCGCAGATACGCAGTATTTT
NA	TRBV19	NA	TRBJ1-5	CASSIGAVSNNQPQHF	TGTGCCAGTAGTATAGGGGCAGTTTCCAACAATCAGCCCCAGCATTTT
TRBD2	TRBV7-2	NA	TRBJ2-3	CASSSRVAGEMNTQYF	TGTGCCAGCAGCTCCCGGGTAGCGGGAGAGATGAATACGCAGTATTTT
TRBD1	TRBV2	NA	TRBJ2-7	CASSLQGAASYEQYF	TGTGCCAGCAGCCTACAGGGGGCGGCCTCCTACGAGCAGTACTTC
NA	TRBV6-1	NA	TRBJ2-4	CASSESGGHDIQYF	TGTGCCAGCAGTGAATCTGGGGGACACGACATTCAGTACTTC
NA	TRBV2	once	TRBJ1-1	CASISLKSNTEAFF	TGTGCCAGCATCTCCCTTAAGAGTAACACTGAAGCTTTCTTT
TRBD1	TRBV5-5	NA	TRBJ2-5	CASSDLWTGDEGETQYF	TGTGCCAGCAGCGACCTGTGGACAGGGGATGAAGGGGAGACCCAGTACTTC
NA	TRBV5-1	NA	TRBJ1-1	CASSSGNTEAFF	TGCGCCAGCAGCTCAGGAAACACTGAAGCTTTCTTT
TRBD2	TRBV3-1/TRBV3-2	NA	TRBJ2-5	CASSQDQSAGAETQYF	TGTGCCAGCAGCCAAGATCAATCAGCGGGAGCGGAGACCCAGTACTTC
TRBD2	TRBV4-1	NA	TRBJ2-7	CASSQDAGLAGHPSYEQYF	TGCGCCAGCAGCCAAGATGCGGGACTAGCGGGACATCCCTCCTACGAGCAGTACTTC
TRBD1	TRBV19	NA	TRBJ2-6	CASSETGASGANVLTF	TGTGCCAGTAGTGAGACAGGGGCATCAGGGGCCAACGTCCTGACTTTC
NA	TRBV3-1/TRBV3-2	once	TRBJ1-1	CASSQGSLEAFF	TGTGCCAGCAGCCAAGGGAGTCTTGAAGCTTTCTTT
TRBD1	TRBV11-2	NA	TRBJ1-2	CASSLDRPGPGGGYGYTF	TGTGCCAGCAGCTTAGATCGGCCGGGCCCAGGGGGAGGATATGGCTACACCTTC
NA	TRBV9	once	TRBJ1-1	CASSVERGTEAFF	TGTGCCAGCAGCGTAGAAAGAGGCACTGAAGCTTTCTTT
NA	TRBV6-5	NA	TRBJ1-1	CATVTGNTEAFF	TGTGCCACCGTAACCGGGAACACTGAAGCTTTCTTT
NA	TRBV7-9	NA	TRBJ2-7	CASSRTNRDLTYEQYF	TGTGCCAGCAGTCGAACCAACCGGGACTTAACCTACGAGCAGTACTTC
TRBD1	TRBV7-2	NA	TRBJ2-5	CASSLDRGRWETQYF	TGTGCCAGCAGCTTAGACAGGGGGCGGTGGGAGACCCAGTACTTC
TRBD1	TRBV27	NA	TRBJ1-1	CASSPLPGQGRAFF	TGTGCCAGCAGTCCGTTACCGGGACAGGGGCGAGCTTTCTTT
TRBD1	TRBV4-2	NA	TRBJ1-3	CASSQDLGGQGGNTIYF	TGTGCCAGCAGCCAAGATCTTGGGGGACAGGGAGGAAACACCATATATTTT
NA	TRBV23-1	NA	TRBJ1-1	CASSQSRQVMNTEAFF	TGCGCCAGCAGTCAATCTCGACAGGTGATGAACACTGAAGCTTTCTTT
TRBD2	TRBV13	NA	TRBJ2-7	CASSSRDYFYEQYF	TGTGCCAGCAGCTCCCGGGACTATTTCTACGAGCAGTACTTC
NA	TRBV7-2	NA	TRBJ2-6	CASSPPYSGANVLTF	TGTGCCAGCAGCCCCCCCTACTCTGGGGCCAACGTCCTGACTTTC
NA	TRBV5-1	once	TRBJ2-2	CASTQAPNTGELFF	TGCGCCAGCACCCAGGCGCCGAACACCGGGGAGCTGTTTTTT
TRBD1	TRBV5-8	NA	TRBJ1-5	CASSDRGREPQHF	TGTGCCAGCAGCGACAGGGGGAGGGAGCCCCAGCATTTT
NA	TRBV11-3	NA	TRBJ2-1	CASSLAGGSSYNEQFF	TGTGCCAGCAGCTTAGCTGGGGGGAGCTCCTACAATGAGCAGTTCTTC
TRBD1	TRBV19	NA	TRBJ1-2	CASTGQIWYGYTF	TGTGCCAGTACGGGACAGATTTGGTATGGCTACACCTTC
NA	TRBV10-1	NA	TRBJ1-3	CASSAGASGNTIYF	TGCGCCAGCAGCGCCGGAGCCTCTGGAAACACCATATATTTT
NA	TRBV9	once	TRBJ2-3	CASSVADWGTDTQYF	TGTGCCAGCAGCGTAGCGGACTGGGGCACAGATACGCAGTATTTT
NA	TRBV6-6	few	TRBJ2-7	CASTLDLGYEQYF	TGTGCCAGCACCCTAGACCTCGGCTACGAGCAGTACTTC
NA	TRBV19	NA	TRBJ1-4	CASSLGGVNNEKLFF	TGTGCCAGTAGCCTAGGGGGGGTCAATAATGAAAAACTGTTTTTT
TRBD1	TRBV19	NA	TRBJ1-5	CASSTADRGRIGNQPQHF	TGTGCCAGTAGTACCGCTGACAGGGGGCGAATTGGCAATCAGCCCCAGCATTTT
TRBD2	TRBV3-1/TRBV3-2	NA	TRBJ2-1	CASSQDASGSPYNEQFF	TGTGCCAGCAGCCAAGATGCTAGCGGGAGCCCTTACAATGAGCAGTTCTTC
NA	TRBV7-9	NA	TRBJ2-7	CASSFPPQTEQYF	TGTGCCAGCAGCTTTCCCCCCCAGACAGAGCAGTACTTC
NA	TRBV30	few	TRBJ1-2	CAWSLAYGYTF	TGTGCCTGGAGTTTGGCCTATGGCTACACCTTC
NA	TRBV7-2	NA	TRBJ1-2	CASRPARAGDGYTF	TGTGCCAGCAGGCCGGCCAGGGCGGGAGACGGCTACACCTTC
TRBD1	TRBV18	NA	TRBJ1-5	CASSPGDRVSGQPQHF	TGTGCCAGCTCACCAGGGGACAGGGTTAGCGGTCAGCCCCAGCATTTT
NA	TRBV19	NA	TRBJ1-1	CASSDWGAEAFF	TGTGCCAGTAGCGATTGGGGGGCTGAAGCTTTCTTT
TRBD2	TRBV5-6	NA	TRBJ2-6	CASSRGDGQSSGANVLTF	TGTGCCAGCAGCCGGGGGGACGGCCAGAGCTCTGGGGCCAACGTCCTGACTTTC
NA	TRBV9	NA	TRBJ1-6	CASSESAVVGNSPLHF	TGTGCCAGCAGCGAATCGGCGGTAGTTGGAAATTCACCCCTCCACTTT
NA	TRBV7-2	NA	TRBJ1-6	CASSLSRDIESPLHF	TGTGCCAGCAGCTTAAGCCGGGACATTGAATCACCCCTCCACTTT
TRBD1	TRBV7-9	NA	TRBJ2-7	CASSLSQGVSYEQYF	TGTGCCAGCAGCTTAAGTCAGGGGGTGTCCTACGAGCAGTACTTC
NA	TRBV7-2	NA	TRBJ1-1	CASSLVWGTGNTEAFF	TGTGCCAGCAGCTTAGTTTGGGGTACAGGCAACACTGAAGCTTTCTTT
NA	TRBV9	NA	TRBJ1-4	CASSPGVANEKLFF	TGTGCCAGCAGTCCCGGGGTGGCTAATGAAAAACTGTTTTTT
NA	TRBV29-1	NA	TRBJ1-1	CSVEYGNTEAFF	TGCAGCGTTGAATACGGTAACACTGAAGCTTTCTTT
NA	TRBV4-1	NA	TRBJ2-7	CASSHQTGYEQYF	TGCGCCAGCAGCCATCAAACAGGGTACGAGCAGTACTTC
TRBD1	TRBV27	NA	TRBJ2-2	CASSLSPGGNTGELFF	TGTGCCAGCAGTTTATCCCCAGGGGGCAACACCGGGGAGCTGTTTTTT
NA	TRBV18	once	TRBJ1-1	CASSPGRSLMNTEAFF	TGTGCCAGCTCACCGGGGCGGAGCCTAATGAACACTGAAGCTTTCTTT
NA	TRBV9	NA	TRBJ1-1	CASSVGTLNTEAFF	TGTGCCAGCAGCGTCGGGACTCTGAACACTGAAGCTTTCTTT
TRBD2	TRBV7-3	NA	TRBJ2-7	CASSLSSRTSGREEQYF	TGTGCCAGCAGCTTAAGTAGTCGGACTAGCGGGAGGGAAGAGCAGTACTTC